This T cell receptor beta chain was obtained from a study of response to subunit inactivated influenza vaccine. TCRdb passed the RT-PCR reads through MiXCR, listing each CDR3 protein once. The sample holds 550,000 to 800,000 distinct CDR3 sequences; approximately 15% are singletons and the top ten take around 7%. Germline V gene data show CDR1 as LGHNA and CDR2 as YNFKEQ. This CDR3 is 13 amino acids long. V lost 0 bases, J lost 5 bases, and 8 bases lay in between. The clonotype originates from a man in his fifties or sixties who received an inactivated influenza vaccine. Specimen: PBMCs from blood, collected less than 15 days before vaccination. The chain combines TRBV4-2 with TRBJ2-7; D ambiguous. For the CDR3, the DNA is TGTGCCAGCAGCCAAGAAGTCCCCCACGAGCAGTACTTC. As protein: CASSQEVPHEQYF.